This record concerns one T cell receptor beta chain sequence. The target of this receptor is not known. No qualities accompany the bases; no much larger clone lies one base away. This record comes from a study of Graves' ophthalmopathy and Graves' hyperthyroidism (dated by TCRdb to between 2018 and 2020). A note on the overall study: Hyperthyroidism was considered stable if no progression to ophthalmopathy occurred within 18 months of follow-up. T-cell repertoires of thyroid tissue and blood were compared in 5 or 6 hyperthyroidism patients. An independent validation cohort was composed of roughly 19 hyperthyroidism patients and around 16 patients who later progressed from hyperthyroidism to ophthalmopathy. Following sample collection, hyperthyroidism patients were given methimazole at a starting dose of 30 mg daily, and ophthalmopathy patients were given high-dose intravenous methylprednisolone. A discovery set of 90 to 100 patients (roughly 43 ophthalmopathy, some 58 stable hyperthyroidism) was enrolled to explore V-J signatures distinguishing ophthalmopathy from hyperthyroidism. The study used TCR beta repertoire signatures to distinguish Graves' ophthalmopathy from Graves' hyperthyroidism and to predict progression to ophthalmopathy. In total, 135 blood samples were TCR-sequenced: 40 to 45 ophthalmopathy, under 85 hyperthyroidism and about 17 hyperthyroidism-to-ophthalmopathy patients. What the work shows at the level of the full study, not this receptor alone: Most expanded thyroid clonotypes with frequency above 0.001 were also detected in blood, suggesting blood repertoires may reflect the thyroid immune response. In cross-validation, the 13-signature model distinguished ophthalmopathy from stable hyperthyroidism with 85% to 90% sensitivity and about 84% specificity, and in the test set the corresponding values were around 80% and 75%. No statistical method was used to predetermine the sample size, and group allocation was not hidden from the investigators. In validation, the model predicted ophthalmopathy progression with about 70% sensitivity and 72% to 80% specificity; roughly 12 predicted patients were CT-confirmed with GO in a median of 6.5 months.

Hyperthyroidism patients were newly diagnosed, with disease duration under 2 months, and aged 18 to 65 years. Patients with other autoimmune diseases, uncontrolled infections, pregnancy or lactation were excluded. Clinical symptoms, serum thyroxine, TRAb, thyroid ultrasound and orbital computed tomography formed the basis of the diagnosis. Total RNA was extracted with Trizol reagent and quality-checked on an Agilent 2100 Bioanalyzer. For repertoire sequencing, TCR beta CDR3 regions were amplified from RNA transcripts. HTBI primers and the Qiagen OneStep RT-PCR kit were used in a first-round RT-PCR, which was followed by a second-round multiplex PCR, size selection and purification. The libraries underwent paired-end sequencing with 100 bp reads on an Illumina HiSeq2000. The authors processed their data as follows. SOAPnuke was used to process the reads, removing any read that contained adapters or uncalled bases, had a mean Phred below 15, or lacked an exact match to the constant primer or identifier. COPE v1.2.5 was used to merge the high-quality paired reads. Clonotypes were defined as unique nucleotide sequences and were aligned to IMGT TRB V, D and J references using MiTCR v1.1. Analysis was restricted to V-J combinations with a frequency above 0.0001, which covered 99.2% of repertoires. For each V-J combination, a TCR clonal expansion and chaos score was defined as F50 clonal expansion divided by the chaos observed in the TCRdist matrix. Features were reduced by Welch's t-statistics and random forest to approximately 13 V-J combinations, which fed a naive Bayes classifier. The Morisita-Horn index was used to measure how similar the thyroid and blood repertoires were. TCRdb applied fastp at Q25 and MiXCR to the public reads, then kept only in-frame beta chains. Each entry is one CDR3 protein sequence, shown with its most common DNA and genes. These V and J calls are TCRdb output, not the study's own analysis. Present in this sample are more than 1,000,000 distinct CDR3 sequences, about 35% of which were seen just once. The ten largest account for approximately 10% of the sample.

V was cut back by 3 bases and J by 2 bases, leaving a gap of 14 bases between them. The CDR3 goes from the cysteine to the phenylalanine over 15 residues. The entry retains the CDR3 DNA only, 45 bases that are in frame from base 1. Sequences SGHTA (CDR1) and FQGNSA (CDR2) are obtained from the germline V gene. This sequence was found in an adult man with Graves' hyperthyroidism. The rearrangement joined TRBV7-2 to TRBJ2-7; the D gene is perhaps TRBD1, on 5 matching bases. Sequences were obtained from peripheral blood or thyroid tissue (not recorded which). DNA sequence: TGTGCCAGCAGCTTCCGCCAGGGCAGCGCCTACGAGCAGTACTTC. Translated, this is CASSFRQGSAYEQYF.